This is a list of T cell receptor beta chains from one sample in a study of T cells in localized non-small cell lung cancer. The repertoire was sequenced with immunoSEQ multiplex PCR; TCRdb's copy has only in-frame clones and lacks some. The data show 65,000 to 95,000 clones, around 80% seen once. This material consisted of PBMCs, taken before any cancer treatment. Every receptor here comes from a man aged 35-75 years with stage II squamous cell lung carcinoma. CDR3s include the opening cysteine and the closing phenylalanine or tryptophan. Each record gives: V gene, J gene, D gene, clone size, CDR3 protein, CDR3 DNA. D genes are given only for firm matches. Size tells how often a clone was seen (once, few, many) or the class of an expanded clone, and some rows leave it out.

TRBV11-3	TRBJ1-1	.	once	CASSPPPGGMNTEAFF	TGTGCCAGCAGCCCTCCCCCGGGAGGGATGAACACTGAAGCTTTCTTT
TRBV6-6	TRBJ1-2	TRBD1	.	CASSLTGTGGYGYTF	TGTGCCAGCAGTTTAACCGGGACAGGGGGCTATGGCTACACCTTC
TRBV5-6	TRBJ1-2	.	once	CASSLAGQNGYTF	TGTGCCAGCAGCTTGGCCGGTCAGAATGGCTACACCTTC
TRBV2	TRBJ1-5	.	once	CASSEQRSNQPQHF	TGTGCCAGCAGTGAACAGCGAAGCAATCAGCCCCAGCATTTT
TRBV19	TRBJ2-1	.	.	CASSRGGVYNEQFF	TGTGCCAGTAGTCGAGGCGGGGTCTACAATGAGCAGTTCTTC
TRBV30	TRBJ2-7	TRBD1	.	CAWSRGLSYEQYF	TGTGCCTGGAGTAGGGGGCTCTCCTACGAGCAGTACTTC
TRBV9	TRBJ1-2	.	.	CASSTRGAGYGYTF	TGTGCCAGCAGCACCCGGGGGGCGGGCTATGGCTACACCTTC
TRBV5-1	TRBJ2-7	.	once	CASSPDSTYEQYF	TGCGCCAGCAGCCCGGACAGCACCTACGAGCAGTACTTC
TRBV30	TRBJ2-1	.	.	CAWSVGNEQFF	TGTGCCTGGAGCGTGGGCAATGAGCAGTTCTTC
TRBV18	TRBJ1-1	.	.	CASSRRQALNTEAFF	TGTGCCAGCTCACGGCGACAGGCGCTGAACACTGAAGCTTTCTTT
TRBV5-5	TRBJ1-1	.	.	CASSLGQTLSSEAFF	TGTGCCAGCAGCTTGGGACAGACCCTATCATCTGAAGCTTTCTTT
TRBV2	TRBJ2-5	.	.	CASSVAWTLGVFETQYF	TGTGCCAGCAGCGTTGCATGGACTCTCGGGGTTTTTGAGACCCAGTACTTC
TRBV5-8	TRBJ2-7	.	.	CASSFMGHHEQYF	TGTGCCAGCAGCTTTATGGGTCACCACGAGCAGTACTTC
TRBV7-2	TRBJ2-5	.	.	CASSPNGGKETQYF	TGTGCCAGCAGCCCCAACGGAGGGAAAGAGACCCAGTACTTC
TRBV7-2	TRBJ2-2	TRBD2	.	CASSLVAGGDTGELFF	TGTGCCAGCAGCTTAGTAGCGGGAGGAGACACCGGGGAGCTGTTTTTT
TRBV6-1	TRBJ1-5	.	few	CASRLLQEAIKPQHF	TGTGCCAGCCGCCTTCTGCAGGAGGCGATCAAGCCCCAGCATTTT
TRBV28	TRBJ2-6	.	.	CASSLPNTGSGANVLTF	TGTGCCAGCAGTTTGCCTAACACAGGCTCTGGGGCCAACGTCCTGACTTTC
TRBV2	TRBJ2-7	.	many	CASSFSSYEQYF	TGTGCCAGCAGTTTCAGTTCCTACGAGCAGTACTTC
TRBV19	TRBJ1-4	TRBD1	.	CASSMPKYRGGNEKLFF	TGTGCCAGTAGTATGCCTAAGTACAGGGGCGGGAATGAAAAACTGTTTTTT
TRBV19	TRBJ1-1	.	many	CASSIGGKGAFF	TGTGCCAGTAGTATAGGTGGCAAAGGAGCTTTCTTT
TRBV2	TRBJ1-5	.	.	CASTARGGGQPQHF	TGTGCCAGCACCGCTCGGGGTGGCGGACAGCCCCAGCATTTT
TRBV4-2	TRBJ2-5	.	.	CASNPGANQETQYF	TGTGCCAGCAACCCCGGGGCCAACCAAGAGACCCAGTACTTC
TRBV19	TRBJ1-1	.	.	CASSLRTEAFF	TGTGCCAGTAGTTTAAGAACTGAAGCTTTCTTT
TRBV18	TRBJ1-5	.	.	CASSLGGRRNNQPQHF	TGTGCCAGCTCCCTCGGGGGCAGGCGTAACAATCAGCCCCAGCATTTT
TRBV11-3	TRBJ2-7	TRBD1	few	CASSPPGQSYEQYF	TGTGCCAGCAGCCCGCCGGGACAGTCCTACGAGCAGTACTTC
TRBV18	TRBJ1-6	TRBD1	few	CASSPQGAGSPLHF	TGTGCCAGCTCACCGCAGGGGGCAGGATCACCCCTCCACTTT
TRBV28	TRBJ1-3	.	once	CASSIGLHTIYF	TGTGCCAGCAGTATAGGGCTTCACACCATATATTTT
TRBV27	TRBJ2-1	TRBD2	.	CASSFWTSGNEQFF	TGTGCCAGCAGTTTCTGGACTAGCGGCAATGAGCAGTTCTTC
TRBV9	TRBJ1-3	.	few	CASSVDVIAAGNTIYF	TGTGCCAGCAGCGTAGATGTTATCGCGGCTGGAAACACCATATATTTT
TRBV18	TRBJ1-2	.	.	CASSPQKTGYGYTF	TGTGCCAGCTCACCACAGAAAACAGGCTATGGCTACACCTTC
TRBV7-2	TRBJ1-4	.	.	CASSLTGPRRGNEKLFF	TGTGCCAGCAGCTTGACAGGTCCCCGACGAGGTAATGAAAAACTGTTTTTT
TRBV9	TRBJ1-6	.	.	CASSPSRGNSPLHF	TGTGCCAGCAGCCCCTCCCGGGGTAATTCACCCCTCCACTTT
TRBV28	TRBJ2-7	TRBD2	.	CASSSPGLAGTYEQYF	TGTGCCAGCAGTTCTCCTGGACTAGCGGGAACCTACGAGCAGTACTTC
TRBV18	TRBJ2-2	.	.	CASSRQGDATGELFF	TGTGCCAGCTCTCGTCAGGGTGACGCCACCGGGGAGCTGTTTTTT
TRBV28	TRBJ1-4	TRBD1	few	CASEGPLGTGTEKLFF	TGTGCCAGCGAGGGCCCCTTGGGGACAGGGACCGAAAAACTGTTTTTT
TRBV7-2	TRBJ1-5	.	.	CASSLAREGVYSNQPQHF	TGTGCCAGCAGCTTAGCGAGGGAAGGAGTTTATAGCAATCAGCCCCAGCATTTT
TRBV5-1	TRBJ2-3	.	once	CASSLEGRADTQYF	TGCGCCAGCAGCTTGGAAGGCAGGGCGGATACGCAGTATTTT
TRBV5-1	TRBJ2-7	.	.	CASSLARPGQGYEQYF	TGCGCCAGCAGCTTGGCTCGTCCGGGACAAGGCTACGAGCAGTACTTC
TRBV27	TRBJ2-3	.	.	CASRDQRGGTDTQYF	TGTGCCAGCAGGGATCAGAGGGGGGGCACAGATACGCAGTATTTT
TRBV7-2	TRBJ2-7	TRBD1	.	CASSLEDPGGYEQYF	TGTGCCAGCAGCTTAGAAGATCCAGGGGGCTACGAGCAGTACTTC
TRBV27	TRBJ1-1	.	once	CASSLRRGVNTEAFF	TGTGCCAGCAGTCTAAGAAGAGGGGTAAACACTGAAGCTTTCTTT
TRBV27	TRBJ1-6	.	.	CASSSPPPPESPLHF	TGTGCCAGCAGTTCCCCGCCTCCCCCGGAGTCACCCCTCCACTTT
TRBV18	TRBJ2-3	TRBD2	.	CASSLQLAGGADTQYF	TGTGCCAGCTCCCTCCAACTAGCGGGGGGGGCAGATACGCAGTATTTT
TRBV30	TRBJ1-3	.	.	CAWSAARTEGSGNTIYF	TGTGCCTGGAGTGCCGCCCGGACAGAGGGCTCTGGAAACACCATATATTTT
TRBV6-1	TRBJ2-5	.	.	CASSYGETQYF	TGTGCCAGCAGTTACGGGGAGACCCAGTACTTC
TRBV29-1	TRBJ1-1	.	.	CSVGTFSTEAFF	TGCAGCGTCGGGACTTTTTCCACTGAAGCTTTCTTT
TRBV27	TRBJ1-2	.	.	CASSLSGVGYTF	TGTGCCAGCAGTTTATCCGGGGTTGGCTACACCTTC
TRBV2	TRBJ2-6	.	once	CASSETRSGDRANVLTF	TGTGCCAGCAGTGAAACCAGGTCCGGGGATAGGGCCAACGTCCTGACTTTC